The 25 T cell receptor beta chains in this list originate from one sample, sequenced in a study of T cells in Graves' hyperthyroidism and ophthalmopathy. Amplification of TCR beta CDR3 regions was performed using RNA transcripts as template. TCR CDR3 regions were first amplified by RT-PCR with HTBI primers. TCRdb used MiXCR to reprocess the multiplex PCR reads, holding one entry per CDR3 protein. The sample holds approximately 360,000 distinct CDR3 sequences, roughly 25% seen once. Sequencing was done on a sample of blood. The source of these receptors is a man over 45 with Graves' hyperthyroidism.

The rearrangement links TRBV29-1 to TRBJ1-1; 9 bases match TRBD1. Germline CDR1 and CDR2: SQVTM and ANQGSEA. CDR3 length: 13 residues. The V and J ends lost 7 bases and 6 bases, in that order; junction bases with no gene match: 9. The CDR3 reads CSALTGGIAEAFF. In DNA form, the CDR3 reads TGCAGCGCCCTGACAGGGGGAATCGCTGAAGCTTTCTTT. Drawing the rest from reference TRBV29-1 and TRBJ1-1, the complete variable domain is SAVISQKPSRDICQRGTSLTIQCQVDSQVTMMFWYRQQPGQSLTLIATANQGSEATYESGFVIDKFPISRPNLTFSTLTVSNMSPEDSSIYLCSALTGGIAEAFFGQGTRLTVV.

This clonotype was observed at least ten times. V and J are TRBV11-2 and TRBJ2-7; D unclear. The ends were cut back, 3 bases at V and 3 bases at J, with 12 bases in the middle. The germline gives CDR1 SGHAT, CDR2 FQNNGV. This CDR3 spans 14 amino acids. The CDR3 DNA reads TGTGCCAGCAGCTTTGCGGAGCTACTCTACGAGCAGTACTTC. Its protein product is CASSFAELLYEQYF.

Comment on this clonotype: A junction end diverges from the germline sequence, so it may reflect a read error. The chain recombines TRBV13 with TRBJ2-2; perhaps TRBD2 as D (5 bases). In germline, CDR1 is PRHDT, CDR2 FYEKMQ (reference sequence). The CDR3 extends over 15 amino acids. This chain's CDR3 is CVSSLRGRNTGELFF. The CDR3 bases are TGTGTCAGCAGCTTACGAGGGCGGAACACCGGGGAGCTGTTTTTT.

The CDR3 region has the DNA TGTGCCAGCTGGGAGGGCGGGTTGACCGGGGAGCTGTTTTTT. Its protein is CASWEGGLTGELFF. The chain links TRBV6-1 to TRBJ2-2; 7 bases map to TRBD2. CDR1 is MNHNS and CDR2 is SASEGT in the germline V gene. This CDR3 comprises 14 residues. J lost 5 bases, V lost 8 bases, and 8 bases had no gene match.

This clonotype was detected only a few times. The chain recombines TRBV6-2 or TRBV6-3 with TRBJ1-2; D might be TRBD1 (6 bases). CDR3 length equals 12 residues. V gave up 5 bases and J gave up 8 bases, with 12 bases separating them. The germline V gene has CDR1 MNHEY and CDR2 SVGEGT. CDR3 bases: TGTGCCAGCAGTCCCCAGGGGCTCGGCTACACCTTC. Protein: CASSPQGLGYTF.

This clonotype was counted a few times. This chain connects TRBV6-1 to TRBJ1-1; the match to TRBD1 covers 7 bases. Germline loops: CDR1 MNHNS, CDR2 SASEGT. V shed 5 bases, J shed 3 bases, and the junction held 9 bases outside the gene matches. The CDR3 contains 15 residues. DNA for the CDR3: TGTGCCAGCAGTTGGAACAGGGGTTCTGACACTGAAGCTTTCTTT. This encodes CASSWNRGSDTEAFF.

This clonotype was detected many times. The rearrangement uses TRBV29-1 and TRBJ2-1; 14 nucleotides line up with TRBD2. V lost 6 bases and J lost 7; bases outside the gene matches: 5. Germline V gene sequence: CDR1 SQVTM, CDR2 ANQGSEA. CDR3 size: 14 residues. This chain's CDR3 is CSVGLAGDRNEQFF. The CDR3 DNA reads TGCAGCGTGGGACTAGCGGGAGATAGAAATGAGCAGTTCTTC.

Ten or more counts support this clonotype. Here the CDR3 reads CASSRGFAYEQYF. CDR3 nucleotide sequence: TGTGCCAGCAGCCGCGGGTTTGCCTACGAGCAGTACTTC. V gene TRBV12-3 or TRBV12-4 combines with J gene TRBJ2-7; a possible D gene is TRBD2 (5 bases). The CDR3 has 13 amino acids. V lost 6 bases and J 2 bases, leaving 11 bases between the germline ends.

This clonotype was observed a few times. As DNA, the CDR3 is TGCGCCAGCAGCGCCGGACAGGGGGCTAACTATGGCTACACCTTC. It encodes CASSAGQGANYGYTF. The rearrangement joins TRBV5-1 to TRBJ1-2, with 10 bases that match TRBD1. The CDR3 covers 15 residues. V shed 4 bases and J 0 bases; nucleotides not matched to a gene: 3. CDR1 and CDR2 from the germline V gene are SGHRS and YFSETQ.

This rearrangement joins TRBV29-1 to TRBJ2-2; D is ambiguous. Trimming stripped 5 bases from V and 5 bases from J, with 6 bases between. CDR1 is SQVTM, CDR2 ANQGSEA, per germline. The length of the CDR3 is 11 residues. CDR3 nucleotide sequence: TGCAGCGTTAAGTTTACCGGGGAGCTGTTTTTT. It translates to CSVKFTGELFF.

This clonotype has only a few counts. V gene TRBV7-9 combines with J gene TRBJ1-1, with D hard to call. Germline V CDR1 and CDR2: SEHNR, FQNEAQ (reference sequence). The CDR3 contains 12 residues. Trimming took 7 bases from V and 6 from J, leaving 12 bases between them. The CDR3, as DNA: TGTGCCAGCACCCGAGGTTCTGCTGAAGCTTTCTTT. Protein product: CASTRGSAEAFF. Using reference TRBV7-9 and TRBJ1-1 for the parts outside the CDR3, the full variable domain is DTGVSQNPRHKITKRGQNVTFRCDPISEHNRLYWYRQTLGQGPEFLTYFQNEAQLEKSRLLSDRFSAERPKGSFSTLEIQRTEQGDSAMYLCASTRGSAEAFFGQGTRLTVV.

This clonotype occurred a few times. V and J are TRBV11-3 and TRBJ2-1; 8 bases align to TRBD2. The CDR3 is made up of 14 amino acids. V was pared by 1 base and J by 7 bases, with 3 bases of the junction left unmatched. CDR1 SGHNT and CDR2 YENEEA come from the germline V gene. This CDR3 is CASSLAGGVNEQFF. As DNA, the CDR3 is TGTGCCAGCAGCTTAGCGGGGGGGGTGAATGAGCAGTTCTTC.

The V gene is TRBV20-1, the J gene TRBJ2-6, with D uncertain. V lost 1 base and J 2 bases, leaving 6 bases between the germline ends. The germline V gene encodes CDR1 DFQATT and CDR2 SNEGSKA (reference sequence). The CDR3 has 14 residues. DNA of the CDR3: TGCAGTGCTAGAGCTGGAGCTGGGGCCAACGTCCTGACTTTC. Protein: CSARAGAGANVLTF.

This clonotype was seen a handful of times. This chain uses TRBV2 with TRBJ1-1; 8 bases fit TRBD1. The CDR3 consists of 16 residues. After removal of 9 bases from V and 1 base from J, the junction contained 13 bases not matched to a gene. From germline, CDR1 is SNHLY and CDR2 FYNNEI. The CDR3 sequence is CASVKYQGARNTEAFF. The CDR3 DNA reads TGTGCCAGTGTGAAGTACCAGGGGGCGAGGAACACTGAAGCTTTCTTT.

This clonotype has a count of ten or more. V and J are TRBV28 and TRBJ2-7; a weak D match, TRBD1 (5 bases). Germline CDR1 reads MDHEN; CDR2 reads SYDVKM. CDR3 length equals 12 residues. The ends were cut back, 4 bases at V and 5 bases at J, with 9 bases in the middle. CDR3 coding DNA: TGTGCCAGCAGTTCAGGGATGCACGAGCAGTACTTC. It encodes CASSSGMHEQYF.

This clonotype was seen a handful of times. The rearrangement links TRBV6-2 or TRBV6-3 to TRBJ2-1, with D maybe TRBD2 (6 bases). Trimming pared 0 bases from V and 1 base from J, leaving 10 bases between. Germline CDR1 is MNHEY and CDR2 is SVGEGT. The length of the CDR3 is 16 residues. The CDR3 nucleotides are TGTGCCAGCAGTTACTCCCCTAGCGTTTCCTACAATGAGCAGTTCTTC. Amino acids: CASSYSPSVSYNEQFF.

This clonotype was recorded once. The chain uses TRBV20-1 and TRBJ2-1; D remains unclear. The J call may be in error: the DNA end matches TRBJ2-7 better. Germline loops: CDR1 DFQATT, CDR2 SNEGSKA (reference sequence). This CDR3 region has 19 residues. For the CDR3, the DNA is TGCAGTGCTCTAAAGCCCCTGTTGCCCGATGGGTATTCCTACAATGAGCAGTACTTC. It is translated as CSALKPLLPDGYSYNEQYF.

This clonotype was seen ten or more times. The gene calls are TRBV20-1 and TRBJ2-7; weak D call: TRBD1 (6 bases). CDR1 and CDR2 from the germline V gene are DFQATT and SNEGSKA (reference sequence). The CDR3 length is 11 residues. V lost 5 bases, J lost 4 bases, and 9 bases lay in between. CDR3 nucleotide sequence: TGCAGTGCTGCGACAGGTTACGAGCAGTACTTC. Amino acids: CSAATGYEQYF.

This clonotype turned up a few times. The chain uses TRBV20-1 and TRBJ2-7; D might be TRBD2 (5 bases). Per the germline V gene, CDR1 is DFQATT and CDR2 is SNEGSKA (reference sequence). V was shortened by 2 bases and J by 5 bases, with 7 bases between the two germline ends. The CDR3 sequence is 11 residues long. The CDR3, as DNA: TGCAGTGCTAGATTCGGGGACGAGCAGTACTTC. Its protein product is CSARFGDEQYF.

The chain is built from TRBV5-6 and TRBJ2-7, with 15 bases matching TRBD2. Germline lookup yields CDR1 SGHDT and CDR2 YYEEEE. The CDR3 length is 15 residues. The junction had 5 bases not matched to a gene; V was cut back by 4 bases and J by 6 bases. CDR3 sequence reads: CASSRGLAGGREQYF. As DNA, the CDR3 is TGTGCCAGCAGCAGGGGACTAGCGGGAGGTCGCGAGCAGTACTTC.

Only a few counts were recorded for this clonotype. The chain recombines TRBV5-1 with TRBJ2-7, with 7 bases aligning to TRBD1. Germline loops: CDR1 SGHRS, CDR2 YFSETQ. J was trimmed by 0 bases and V by 0 bases; bases with no gene match: 6. The CDR3 covers 16 residues. CDR3: CASSLGSGQASYEQYF. The CDR3 DNA sequence: TGCGCCAGCAGCTTGGGTTCTGGACAGGCCTCCTACGAGCAGTACTTC. The complete variable domain, with remaining parts taken from reference TRBV5-1 and TRBJ2-7, reads KAGVTQTPRYLIKTRGQQVTLSCSPISGHRSVSWYQQTPGQGLQFLFEYFSETQRNKGNFPGRFSGRQFSNSRSEMNVSTLELGDSALYLCASSLGSGQASYEQYFGPGTRLTVT.

This chain connects TRBV7-3 to TRBJ1-1; perhaps TRBD1 as D (6 bases). CDR1 is SGHTA, CDR2 FQGTGA, per germline. The CDR3 runs 15 residues. V was pared by 2 bases and J by 0 bases, with 10 bases between. CDR3 sequence (DNA): TGTGCCAGCAGCTTAGCGGGACACATGAACACTGAAGCTTTCTTT. Translated: CASSLAGHMNTEAFF.

The V gene is TRBV29-1, the J gene TRBJ2-1; 10 nucleotides align to TRBD2. The CDR3 is made up of 14 amino acids. The germline V gene has CDR1 SQVTM and CDR2 ANQGSEA. The J segment lost 6 bases and the V segment lost 4 bases, leaving 6 bases of the junction unmatched. DNA for the CDR3: TGCAGCGTTGTTCACAGCGGGAGGGCCAATGAGCAGTTCTTC. Residues: CSVVHSGRANEQFF.

V is TRBV20-1 and J is TRBJ2-7; D gene uncertain. This CDR3 spans 13 amino acids. Germline V gives CDR1 DFQATT, CDR2 SNEGSKA (reference sequence). Trimming left V 1 base short and J 0 bases short, with 7 bases between. The CDR3 spells CSARGLFSYEQYF. CDR3 DNA: TGCAGTGCTAGAGGCCTATTCTCCTACGAGCAGTACTTC.

This clonotype came up a few times. The chain couples TRBV11-2 to TRBJ2-6; D is perhaps TRBD1 (6 bases). V lost 0 bases and J lost 2, with 11 bases in between. Germline V lookup: CDR1 SGHAT, CDR2 FQNNGV. The CDR3 length is 17 residues. The CDR3 bases are TGTGCCAGCAGCTTAGAATCAGGGGCGGCTGGGGCCAACGTCCTGACTTTC. Translation gives CASSLESGAAGANVLTF.